This T cell receptor beta chain is drawn from a study of OX40 agonist ivuxolimab in advanced cancers. Across the whole study: It was ivuxolimab, an agonistic anti-OX40 (CD134) antibody, that patients were treated with.

Generated by immunoSEQ multiplex PCR, the TCRdb table keeps only in-frame clones and is missing some. The sample holds 70,000 or so clones; 82% are singletons and the top ten take approximately 11%. CDR3 size: 16 residues. Trimming took 3 bases from V and 4 from J, leaving 16 bases between them. Germline assignment: CDR1 LNHDA and CDR2 SQIVND (reference sequence). This chain uses TRBV19 with TRBJ2-1; D is perhaps TRBD2 (6 bases). This clonotype was obtained from an adult with an advanced solid tumor such as melanoma, head and neck, liver or kidney cancer. The sequenced sample was CD4+ or CD8+ T cells sorted from blood, obtained in a trial of the OX40 agonist ivuxolimab. The CDR3 DNA reads TGTGCCAGTAGTATCCGCGAAGGAGGGTTATACAATGAGCAGTTCTTC. The encoded protein is CASSIREGGLYNEQFF. Filled out from reference TRBV19 and TRBJ2-1, the complete variable domain reads DGGITQSPKYLFRKEGQNVTLSCEQNLNHDAMYWYRQDPGQGLRLIYYSQIVNDFQKGDIAEGYSVSREKKESFPLTVTSAQKNPTAFYLCASSIREGGLYNEQFFGPGTRLTVL.